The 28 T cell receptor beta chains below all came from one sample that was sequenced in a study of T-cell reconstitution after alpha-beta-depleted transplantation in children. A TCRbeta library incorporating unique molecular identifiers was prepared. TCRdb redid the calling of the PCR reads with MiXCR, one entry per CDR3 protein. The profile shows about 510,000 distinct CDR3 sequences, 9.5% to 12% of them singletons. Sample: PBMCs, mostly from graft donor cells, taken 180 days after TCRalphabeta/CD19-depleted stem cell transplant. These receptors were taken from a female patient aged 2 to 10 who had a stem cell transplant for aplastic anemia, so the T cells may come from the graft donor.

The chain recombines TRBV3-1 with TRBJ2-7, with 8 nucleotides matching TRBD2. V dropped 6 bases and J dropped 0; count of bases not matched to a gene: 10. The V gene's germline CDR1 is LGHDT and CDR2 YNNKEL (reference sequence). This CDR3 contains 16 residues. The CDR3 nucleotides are TGTGCCAGCAGTACCACTAGCGGCCCTAGCTCCTACGAGCAGTACGTC. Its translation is CASSTTSGPSSYEQYV.

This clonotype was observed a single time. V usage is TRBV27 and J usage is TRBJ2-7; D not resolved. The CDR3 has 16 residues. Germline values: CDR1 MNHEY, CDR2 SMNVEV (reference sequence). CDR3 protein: CASRGSASYLTYAQYV. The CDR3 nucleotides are TGTGCCAGCAGAGGTTCGGCTTCTTATCTTACCTACGCGCAGTACGTC.

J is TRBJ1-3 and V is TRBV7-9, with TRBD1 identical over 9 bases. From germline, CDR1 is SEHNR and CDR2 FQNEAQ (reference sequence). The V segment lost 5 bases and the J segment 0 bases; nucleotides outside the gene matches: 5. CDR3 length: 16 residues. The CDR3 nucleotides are TGTGCCAGCAGCGAGGGACAGGGCACCTCTGGAAACACCATATATTTT. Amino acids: CASSEGQGTSGNTIYF.

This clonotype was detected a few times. CDR3 sequence (DNA): TGTGCCAGCAGCCCACCTCCTGGGGACAGATACAATGAGCAGTTCTTC. Translation gives CASSPPPGDRYNEQFF. This chain joins TRBV7-9 and TRBJ2-1; 7 nucleotides align to TRBD1. CDR3 size: 16 residues. J was trimmed by 4 bases and V by 5 bases; bases with no gene match: 11. The germline V gene has CDR1 SEHNR and CDR2 FQNEAQ (reference sequence).

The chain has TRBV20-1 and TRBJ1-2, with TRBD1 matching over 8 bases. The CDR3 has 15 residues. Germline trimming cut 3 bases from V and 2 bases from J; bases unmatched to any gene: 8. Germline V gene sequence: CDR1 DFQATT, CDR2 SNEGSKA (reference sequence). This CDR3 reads CSARGGSGGNYGYTF. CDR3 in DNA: TGCAGTGCTAGGGGAGGGTCAGGGGGCAACTATGGCTACACCTTC.

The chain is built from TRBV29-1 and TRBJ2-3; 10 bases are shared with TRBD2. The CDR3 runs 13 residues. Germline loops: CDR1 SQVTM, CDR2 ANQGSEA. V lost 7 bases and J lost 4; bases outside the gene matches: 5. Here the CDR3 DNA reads TGCAGCGGGCTAGCGGGAGTCGCAGATACGCAGTATTTT. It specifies CSGLAGVADTQYF.

CDR3: CATSRARQETQYF. As DNA, the CDR3 is TGTGCCACCTCCCGGGCCCGACAAGAGACCCAGTACTTC. This chain connects TRBV14 to TRBJ2-5; the D is unclear. The CDR3 consists of 13 residues. Trimming left V 10 bases short and J 2 bases short, with 14 bases between. Per the germline V gene, CDR1 is SGHDN and CDR2 is FVKESK.

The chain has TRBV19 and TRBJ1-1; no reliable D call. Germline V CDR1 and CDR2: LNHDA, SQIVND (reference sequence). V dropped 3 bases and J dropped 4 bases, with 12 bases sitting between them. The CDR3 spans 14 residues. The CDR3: CASSIRPMGTEAFF. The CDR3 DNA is TGTGCCAGTAGTATTCGGCCGATGGGCACTGAAGCTTTCTTT.

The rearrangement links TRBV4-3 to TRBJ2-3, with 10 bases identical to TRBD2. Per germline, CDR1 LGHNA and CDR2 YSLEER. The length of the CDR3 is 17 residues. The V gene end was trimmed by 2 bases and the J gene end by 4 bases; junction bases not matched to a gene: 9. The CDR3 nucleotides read TGCGCCAGCAGCCAATCGGGATCCGGGACTAGCGCAGATACGCAGTATTTT. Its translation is CASSQSGSGTSADTQYF.

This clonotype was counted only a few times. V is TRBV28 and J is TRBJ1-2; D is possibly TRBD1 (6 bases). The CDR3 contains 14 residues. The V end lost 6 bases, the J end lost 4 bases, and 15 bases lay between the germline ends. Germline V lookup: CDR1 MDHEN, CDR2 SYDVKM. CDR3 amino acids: CASRGAGTSYGYTF. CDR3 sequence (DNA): TGTGCCAGCAGGGGGGCGGGGACCAGCTATGGCTACACCTTC.

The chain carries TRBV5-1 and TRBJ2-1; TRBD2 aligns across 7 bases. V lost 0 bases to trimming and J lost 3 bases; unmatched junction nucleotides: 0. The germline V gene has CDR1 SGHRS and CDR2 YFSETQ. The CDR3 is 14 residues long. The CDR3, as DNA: TGCGCCAGCAGCTTGGCTAGCGGCTACAATGAGCAGTTCTTC. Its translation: CASSLASGYNEQFF. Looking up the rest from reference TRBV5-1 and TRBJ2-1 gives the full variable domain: KAGVTQTPRYLIKTRGQQVTLSCSPISGHRSVSWYQQTPGQGLQFLFEYFSETQRNKGNFPGRFSGRQFSNSRSEMNVSTLELGDSALYLCASSLASGYNEQFFGPGTRLTVL.

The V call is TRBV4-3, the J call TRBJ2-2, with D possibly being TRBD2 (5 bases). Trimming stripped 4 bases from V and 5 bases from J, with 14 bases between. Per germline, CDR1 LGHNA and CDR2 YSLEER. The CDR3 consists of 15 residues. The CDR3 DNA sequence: TGCGCCAGCAGCCCGGGGTCAGAAGGGACCGGGGAGCTGTTTTTT. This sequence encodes CASSPGSEGTGELFF.

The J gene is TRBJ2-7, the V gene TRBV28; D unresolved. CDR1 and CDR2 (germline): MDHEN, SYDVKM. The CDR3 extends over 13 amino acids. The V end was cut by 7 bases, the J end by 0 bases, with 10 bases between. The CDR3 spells CASIQESSYEQYF. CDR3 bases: TGTGCCAGCATCCAAGAGAGCTCCTACGAGCAGTACTTC.

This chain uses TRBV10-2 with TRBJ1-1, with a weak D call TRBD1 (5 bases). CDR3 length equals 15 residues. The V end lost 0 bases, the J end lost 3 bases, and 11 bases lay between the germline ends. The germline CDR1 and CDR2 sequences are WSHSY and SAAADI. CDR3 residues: CASSESRGKDTEAFF. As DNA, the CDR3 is TGCGCCAGCAGTGAGTCGAGGGGTAAGGACACTGAAGCTTTCTTT.

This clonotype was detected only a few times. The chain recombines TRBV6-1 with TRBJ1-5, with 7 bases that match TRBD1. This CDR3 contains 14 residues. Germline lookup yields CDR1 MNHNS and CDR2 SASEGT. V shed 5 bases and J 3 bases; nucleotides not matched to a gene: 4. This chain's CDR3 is CASSPTGNNQPQHF. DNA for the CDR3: TGTGCCAGCAGTCCGACAGGGAACAATCAGCCCCAGCATTTT.

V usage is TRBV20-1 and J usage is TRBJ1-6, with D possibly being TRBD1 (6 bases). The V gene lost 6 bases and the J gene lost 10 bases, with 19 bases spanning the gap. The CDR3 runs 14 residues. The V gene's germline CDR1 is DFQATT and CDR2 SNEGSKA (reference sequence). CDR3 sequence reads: CSAGTGSDWSPLHF. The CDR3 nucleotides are TGCAGTGCAGGTACAGGGTCGGATTGGTCACCCCTCCACTTT.

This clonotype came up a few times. The CDR3 region has the DNA TGCAGTGCTAGTCGGACAGGGGAAGACGGGGAGCTGTTTTTT. It codes for CSASRTGEDGELFF. The chain recombines TRBV20-1 with TRBJ2-2; TRBD1 matches at 9 bases. CDR3 size: 14 residues. CDR1 is DFQATT and CDR2 is SNEGSKA in the germline V gene (reference sequence). Trimming at V came to 3 bases and at J to 7 bases, leaving 6 bases not matched to a gene.

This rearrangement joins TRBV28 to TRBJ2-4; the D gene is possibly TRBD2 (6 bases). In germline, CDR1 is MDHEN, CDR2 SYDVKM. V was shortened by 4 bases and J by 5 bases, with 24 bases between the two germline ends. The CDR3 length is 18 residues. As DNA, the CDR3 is TGTGCCAGCAGTTACCGGACGATGGGACTTGAAGGGGAAAACATTCAGTACTTC. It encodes CASSYRTMGLEGENIQYF.

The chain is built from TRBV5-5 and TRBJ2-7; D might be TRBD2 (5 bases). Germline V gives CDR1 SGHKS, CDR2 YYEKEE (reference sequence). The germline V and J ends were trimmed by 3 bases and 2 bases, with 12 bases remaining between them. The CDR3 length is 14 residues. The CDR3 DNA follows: TGTGCCAGCAGCTGGAAGACGGAGGCCTACGAGCAGTACTTC. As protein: CASSWKTEAYEQYF.

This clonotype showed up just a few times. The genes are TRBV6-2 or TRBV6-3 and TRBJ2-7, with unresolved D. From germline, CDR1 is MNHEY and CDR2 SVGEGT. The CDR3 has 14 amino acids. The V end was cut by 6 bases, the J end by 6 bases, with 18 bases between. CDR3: CASRPDPTTSEQYV. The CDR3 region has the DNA TGTGCCAGCAGACCCGACCCGACCACCTCCGAGCAGTACGTC.

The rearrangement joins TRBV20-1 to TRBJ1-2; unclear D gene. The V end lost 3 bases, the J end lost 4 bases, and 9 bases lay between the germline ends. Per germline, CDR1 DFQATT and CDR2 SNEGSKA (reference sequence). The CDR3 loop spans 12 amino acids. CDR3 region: CSARDAFYGYTF. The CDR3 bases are TGCAGTGCTAGGGACGCTTTCTATGGCTACACCTTC.

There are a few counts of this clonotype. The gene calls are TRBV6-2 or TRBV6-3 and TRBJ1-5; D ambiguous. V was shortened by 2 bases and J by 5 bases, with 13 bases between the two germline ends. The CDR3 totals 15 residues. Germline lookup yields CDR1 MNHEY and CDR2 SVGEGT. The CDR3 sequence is CASSYGDTIYQPQHF. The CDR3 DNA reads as TGTGCCAGCAGTTACGGAGACACCATCTATCAGCCCCAGCATTTT.

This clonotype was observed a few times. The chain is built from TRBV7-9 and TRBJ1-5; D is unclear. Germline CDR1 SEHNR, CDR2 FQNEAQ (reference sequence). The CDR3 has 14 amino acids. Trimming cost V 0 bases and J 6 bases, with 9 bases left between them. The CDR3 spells CASSLAGGIQPQHF. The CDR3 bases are TGTGCCAGCAGCTTAGCTGGCGGGATTCAGCCCCAGCATTTT.

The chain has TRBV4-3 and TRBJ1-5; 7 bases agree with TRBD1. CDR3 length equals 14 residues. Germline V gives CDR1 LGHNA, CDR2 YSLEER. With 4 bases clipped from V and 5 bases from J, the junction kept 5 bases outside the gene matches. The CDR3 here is CASSPQGRDQPQHF. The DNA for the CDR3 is TGCGCCAGCAGCCCACAGGGGCGGGATCAGCCCCAGCATTTT.

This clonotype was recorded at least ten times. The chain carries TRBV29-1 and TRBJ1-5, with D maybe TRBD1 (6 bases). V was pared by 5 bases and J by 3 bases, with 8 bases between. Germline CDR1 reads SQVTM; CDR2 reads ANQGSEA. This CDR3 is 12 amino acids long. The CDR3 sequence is CSVTGTNQPQHF. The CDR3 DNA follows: TGCAGCGTTACAGGGACCAATCAGCCCCAGCATTTT.

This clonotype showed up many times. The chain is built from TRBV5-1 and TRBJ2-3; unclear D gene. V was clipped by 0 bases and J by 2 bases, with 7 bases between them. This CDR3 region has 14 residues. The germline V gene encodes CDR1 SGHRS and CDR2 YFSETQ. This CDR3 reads CASSLEVDTDTQYF. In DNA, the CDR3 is TGCGCCAGCAGCTTGGAAGTCGACACAGATACGCAGTATTTT. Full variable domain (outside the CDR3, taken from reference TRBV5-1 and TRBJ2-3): KAGVTQTPRYLIKTRGQQVTLSCSPISGHRSVSWYQQTPGQGLQFLFEYFSETQRNKGNFPGRFSGRQFSNSRSEMNVSTLELGDSALYLCASSLEVDTDTQYFGPGTRLTVL.

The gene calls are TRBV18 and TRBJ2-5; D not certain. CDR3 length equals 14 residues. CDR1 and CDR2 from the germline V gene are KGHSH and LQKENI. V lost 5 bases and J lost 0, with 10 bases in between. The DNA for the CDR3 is TGTGCCAGCTCATCACAGAGAAACCAAGAGACCCAGTACTTC. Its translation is CASSSQRNQETQYF.

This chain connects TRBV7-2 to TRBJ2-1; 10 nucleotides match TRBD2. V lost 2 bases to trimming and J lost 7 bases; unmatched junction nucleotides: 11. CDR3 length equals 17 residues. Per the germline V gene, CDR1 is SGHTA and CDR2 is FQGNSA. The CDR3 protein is CASSLKYASGRRNEQFF. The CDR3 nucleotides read TGTGCCAGCAGCTTAAAGTACGCTAGCGGGAGAAGGAATGAGCAGTTCTTC.